A selection of T cell receptor beta chains follows, all from one sample in a study of Tregs in tolerant kidney transplant recipients. Profiling relied on immunoSEQ multiplex PCR, and the TCRdb table lists in-frame clones only, not all of them. The data hold fewer than 80,000 clones, with more than 95% observed a single time. Here the sequenced sample was CD4+ T cells from blood, taken before the transplant. The origin of the receptors is a human donor who received a combined kidney and bone marrow transplant. Both conserved end residues are part of each CDR3. D genes are given only for firm matches. Rows may omit the clone size; those that give it use once, few, many or a size class.

D gene	V gene	clone size	J gene	CDR3 DNA	CDR3 protein
TRBD1	TRBV19	NA	TRBJ1-5	TGTGCCAGTAGTCCCGGGACAGGGATCCAGCCCCAGCATTTT	CASSPGTGIQPQHF
TRBD2	TRBV7-2	NA	TRBJ2-7	TGTGCCAGCAGCTTAGCGGCGGGGGGGTACGAGCAGTACTTC	CASSLAAGGYEQYF
TRBD2	TRBV4-1	NA	TRBJ2-3	TGCGCCAGCGCTCAAGGACTAGTCCTATACACGCAGTATTTT	CASAQGLVLYTQYF
NA	TRBV7-6	NA	TRBJ1-5	TGTGCCAGCAGCTTATTGGCCTTTAGCAATCAGCCCCAGCATTTT	CASSLLAFSNQPQHF
NA	TRBV2	NA	TRBJ2-7	TGTGCCAGCAGTGACCAGGGTTTTTCGTACGAGCAGTACTTC	CASSDQGFSYEQYF
NA	TRBV6-5	NA	TRBJ2-7	TGTGCCAGCAGCTCTTTTTATGGGGACTCGATTTTCCCGTACTTC	CASSSFYGDSIFPYF
NA	TRBV28	NA	TRBJ1-3	TGTGCCAGCAGGGGGGGTTCGGGACCTGGAAACACCATATATTTT	CASRGGSGPGNTIYF
NA	TRBV28	NA	TRBJ2-5	TGTGCCAGCAGAACGACCCAGGACAGCCGCTTCCAAGAGACCCAGTACTTC	CASRTTQDSRFQETQYF
TRBD2	TRBV5-4	NA	TRBJ2-4	TGTGCCAGCTGGGCTAGCGGGCCCTTCGCCAAAAACATTCAGTACTTC	CASWASGPFAKNIQYF
NA	TRBV5-8	NA	TRBJ2-3	TGTGCCAGCAGCGTTGACAGACACACAGATACGCAGTATTTT	CASSVDRHTDTQYF
TRBD1	TRBV28	NA	TRBJ2-5	TGTGCCAGCAATCTGGGACAGATCCAAGAGACCCAGTACTTC	CASNLGQIQETQYF
TRBD1	TRBV4-1	NA	TRBJ2-3	TGCGCCAGCAGCCGCCGGGACAGGGGCACAGATACGCAGTATTTT	CASSRRDRGTDTQYF
TRBD2	TRBV5-7	NA	TRBJ2-1	TGTGCCAGCAGCTTGCTAGCGGGGGGAGCGAGTGAGCAGTTCTTC	CASSLLAGGASEQFF
NA	TRBV5-4	NA	TRBJ2-1	TGTGCCAGCAGCTTGGCCCCCACTTCTTCTCACCGCGAGCAGTTCTTC	CASSLAPTSSHREQFF
TRBD1	TRBV7-9	NA	TRBJ1-4	TGTGCCAGCAGCCTCGGGACAGGGGCCACTTTTAATGAAAAACTGTTTTTT	CASSLGTGATFNEKLFF
TRBD1	TRBV4-2	once	TRBJ2-2	TGTGCCAGCAGCCAACAGACAGGGGAGGCTCAGACCGGGGAGCTGTTTTTT	CASSQQTGEAQTGELFF
TRBD1	TRBV5-5	NA	TRBJ1-6	TGTGCCAGCAGCTTTTCTTCGACAGGGCTAAATTCACCCCTCCACTTT	CASSFSSTGLNSPLHF
NA	TRBV7-2	NA	TRBJ1-2	TGTGCCAGCAGCTTACAGGGTCGTGGCTACACCTTC	CASSLQGRGYTF
NA	TRBV2	NA	TRBJ2-2	TGTGCCAGCACTAGAGGCAGAACGAACACCGGGGAGCTGTTTTTT	CASTRGRTNTGELFF